The rows below give T cell receptor beta chains drawn from one sample of a study of vaccination effects on CD4 cells after COVID-19. Measured with immunoSEQ multiplex PCR; TCRdb has only the in-frame clones, and not every one. The table lists about 41,000 clones, roughly 70% of them singletons, with roughly 25% in the top ten. No cognate antigen is known for these TCRs. The material sequenced was CD4+ T cells from PBMCs cultured with HCoV-OC43 spike peptides, taken before COVID-19 vaccination. These receptors all come from a human donor who received a COVID-19 vaccine. CDR3s include the opening cysteine and the closing phenylalanine or tryptophan. D genes are given only for firm matches. The size entry is marked missing in some rows and otherwise reads once, few, many or a size class.

d_call,j_call,v_call,clone_size,cdr3_length,cdr3_aa,cdr3_nt
NA,TRBJ2-7,TRBV4-3,NA,19,CASSQGILWRESPSYEQYF,TGCGCCAGCAGCCAAGGGATCCTCTGGAGGGAAAGCCCCTCCTACGAGCAGTACTTC
TRBD2,TRBJ2-3,TRBV7-6,NA,16,CASSLGSGTSGGEEYF,TGTGCCAGCAGCTTAGGGTCCGGGACTAGCGGGGGGGAAGAGTATTTT
NA,TRBJ1-5,TRBV18,few,15,CASSRFPGSTQPQHF,TGTGCCAGCTCACGTTTCCCGGGGTCGACTCAGCCCCAGCATTTT
NA,TRBJ2-5,TRBV7-9,NA,11,CASSFQETQYF,TGTGCCAGCAGCTTCCAAGAGACCCAGTACTTC
TRBD1,TRBJ1-2,TRBV10-3,NA,13,CAISRTGGEGYTF,TGTGCCATCAGTCGAACAGGGGGCGAGGGCTACACCTTC
TRBD2,TRBJ2-7,TRBV27,medium-sized,13,CASRASGVYEQYF,TGTGCCAGCAGGGCTAGCGGGGTCTACGAGCAGTACTTC
TRBD1,TRBJ1-1,TRBV4-1,NA,16,CASRTGGGGWNTEAFF,TGCGCCAGCAGGACAGGGGGCGGAGGTTGGAACACTGAAGCTTTCTTT
NA,TRBJ2-5,TRBV7-8,few,14,CASSLEGWAETQYF,TGTGCCAGCAGCTTAGAGGGATGGGCAGAGACCCAGTACTTC
TRBD1,TRBJ1-5,TRBV6-5,NA,14,CASSRTGVNQPQHF,TGTGCCAGCTCACGGACAGGGGTGAATCAGCCCCAGCATTTT
TRBD1,TRBJ1-4,TRBV7-2,NA,13,CASSTRQGTRLFF,TGTGCCAGCAGCACCCGACAGGGTACGAGGCTGTTTTTT
NA,TRBJ1-1,TRBV7-2,NA,12,CASSIQDTEAFF,TGTGCCAGCAGCATTCAGGACACTGAAGCTTTCTTT
TRBD1,TRBJ1-5,TRBV19,NA,16,CASSTPGQGSNQPQHF,TGTGCCAGTAGTACACCGGGACAGGGTAGCAATCAGCCCCAGCATTTT
TRBD1,TRBJ2-2,TRBV19,NA,13,CASSDRATGELFF,TGTGCCAGTAGTGACAGGGCCACCGGGGAGCTGTTTTTT
TRBD1,TRBJ1-1,TRBV28,NA,15,CASSLIDRENTEAFF,TGTGCCAGCAGTTTAATAGACAGGGAGAACACTGAAGCTTTCTTT
NA,TRBJ1-2,TRBV30,NA,15,CAWRGGTGLNYGYTF,TGTGCCTGGAGAGGGGGAACAGGACTTAACTATGGCTACACCTTC
TRBD1,TRBJ2-7,TRBV7-2,NA,14,CASSPRQGTYEQYF,TGTGCCAGCAGCCCCCGACAGGGGACCTACGAGCAGTACTTC
NA,TRBJ1-1,TRBV4-3,NA,15,CASSRDLSKDTEAFF,TGCGCCAGCAGCCGGGACCTTTCTAAGGACACTGAAGCTTTCTTT
NA,TRBJ1-6,TRBV30,NA,19,CAWSPTGLGLQGYNSPLHF,TGTGCCTGGAGTCCCACAGGGTTAGGCCTTCAGGGGTATAATTCACCCCTCCACTTT
NA,TRBJ1-1,TRBV21-1,NA,20,CASSKSTPGTGADLNTEAFF,TGTGCCAGCAGCAAGAGTACCCCCGGGACAGGGGCCGATTTGAACACTGAAGCTTTCTTT
NA,TRBJ2-5,TRBV15,NA,13,CATSGRTQETQYF,TGTGCCACCAGCGGTCGAACCCAAGAGACCCAGTACTTC
TRBD1,TRBJ1-3,TRBV30,NA,13,CAWTLQGRNTIYF,TGTGCCTGGACCTTACAGGGGAGGAACACCATATATTTT
TRBD1,TRBJ1-1,TRBV9,NA,17,CASSVGGGGQPNTEAFF,TGTGCCAGCAGCGTAGGGGGAGGGGGCCAACCGAACACTGAAGCTTTCTTT
TRBD2,TRBJ2-1,TRBV5-6,few,15,CASSPIAGGTNEQFF,TGTGCCAGCAGCCCGATAGCGGGAGGGACGAATGAGCAGTTCTTC
NA,TRBJ1-5,TRBV6-4,few,17,CASSAVWTRYSNQPQHF,TGTGCCAGCAGTGCTGTCTGGACAAGGTATAGCAATCAGCCCCAGCATTTT
TRBD1,TRBJ2-5,TRBV10-3,NA,14,CAISESTGTETQYF,TGTGCCATCAGTGAGTCGACAGGGACAGAGACCCAGTACTTC
TRBD1,TRBJ2-7,TRBV15,NA,14,CATSGDRGQFEQYF,TGTGCCACCAGCGGGGACAGGGGGCAGTTCGAGCAGTACTTC
NA,TRBJ1-2,TRBV6-5,NA,13,CASFSDTSYGYTF,TGTGCCAGTTTTTCAGATACATCCTATGGCTACACCTTC
NA,TRBJ2-2,TRBV7-9,NA,17,CASSRRRAGDRTGELFF,TGTGCCAGCAGCCGGCGCCGGGCAGGGGATCGTACCGGGGAGCTGTTTTTT
NA,TRBJ1-4,TRBV5-6,NA,11,CASSLAGKLFF,TGTGCCAGCAGCTTGGCCGGAAAACTGTTTTTT
TRBD1,TRBJ2-7,TRBV25-1,few,14,CASSDRDSHYEQYF,TGTGCCAGCAGTGATCGGGACAGCCACTACGAGCAGTACTTC
TRBD1,TRBJ1-1,TRBV19,NA,14,CASSETGQGSEAFF,TGTGCCAGTAGCGAAACCGGACAGGGGTCTGAAGCTTTCTTT
TRBD2,TRBJ2-7,TRBV7-9,few,12,CALSGSSYEQYF,TGTGCCCTTAGCGGGTCCTCCTACGAGCAGTACTTC
NA,TRBJ2-3,TRBV18,NA,15,CASSPLASQQDTQYF,TGTGCCAGCTCACCACTAGCGTCCCAGCAGGATACGCAGTATTTT
NA,TRBJ1-5,TRBV28,NA,17,CASSLFLPRGAGQPQHF,TGTGCCAGCAGTTTATTTTTACCAAGGGGAGCCGGGCAGCCCCAGCATTTT
TRBD2,TRBJ2-7,TRBV5-1,NA,16,CASSGGLAGSSYEQYF,TGCGCCAGCAGCGGGGGACTAGCGGGATCTTCCTACGAGCAGTACTTC
TRBD1,TRBJ1-1,TRBV3-1/TRBV3-2,NA,13,CASGGDRVTEAFF,TGTGCCAGCGGGGGGGACAGGGTAACTGAAGCTTTCTTT
TRBD1,TRBJ1-5,TRBV18,NA,20,CASSRGNRGTGKGSNQPQHF,TGTGCCAGCTCACGGGGGAATCGCGGGACAGGGAAAGGGAGCAATCAGCCCCAGCATTTT
NA,TRBJ1-1,TRBV9,NA,14,CASSADEGRTEAFF,TGTGCCAGCAGCGCCGACGAGGGTAGGACTGAAGCTTTCTTT
TRBD1,TRBJ1-3,TRBV7-2,NA,17,CASSLEPTGGRRNTIYF,TGTGCCAGCAGCTTAGAGCCTACAGGGGGCAGGAGAAACACCATATATTTT
NA,TRBJ1-1,TRBV28,few,15,CASSPRSWRNTEAFF,TGTGCCAGCAGTCCCCGGAGTTGGAGGAACACTGAAGCTTTCTTT
TRBD1,TRBJ2-7,TRBV9,NA,15,CASSVGGTDAYEQYF,TGTGCCAGCAGCGTAGGTGGGACAGACGCTTACGAGCAGTACTTC
NA,TRBJ2-2,TRBV7-3,NA,15,CASSLYGLDTGELFF,TGTGCCAGCAGCTTATACGGGTTGGACACCGGGGAGCTGTTTTTT
TRBD1,TRBJ1-4,TRBV19,once,17,CASSRRTGDVLDEKLFF,TGTGCCAGTAGTCGGCGGACAGGGGATGTTCTAGACGAAAAACTGTTTTTT
NA,TRBJ1-1,TRBV6-5,NA,14,CASNPQGSNTEAFF,TGTGCCAGCAATCCACAGGGCTCGAACACTGAAGCTTTCTTT
NA,TRBJ2-3,TRBV6-5,NA,15,CASSRDWSLFNTQYF,TGTGCCAGCAGTCGGGACTGGAGTTTGTTTAATACGCAGTATTTT
TRBD1,TRBJ1-1,TRBV18,NA,13,CASSPGQDTEAFF,TGTGCCAGCTCACCGGGACAGGACACTGAAGCTTTCTTT
NA,TRBJ2-6,TRBV28,NA,15,CASSLFPSGANVLTF,TGTGCCAGCAGTTTATTTCCGTCTGGGGCCAACGTCCTGACTTTC
NA,TRBJ2-5,TRBV3-1/TRBV3-2,NA,14,CASSLTVGGETQYF,TGTGCCAGCAGCCTAACTGTAGGGGGAGAGACCCAGTACTTC
TRBD1,TRBJ1-1,TRBV7-9,NA,13,CASSQGAVTEAFF,TGTGCCAGCAGCCAGGGGGCGGTGACTGAAGCTTTCTTT
NA,TRBJ1-2,TRBV29-1,NA,14,CSVEGVGRGQGYTF,TGCAGCGTTGAAGGAGTCGGCCGGGGGCAGGGCTACACCTTC
NA,TRBJ2-3,TRBV21-1,NA,16,CASLEAGTGGTDTQYF,TGTGCCAGCCTCGAAGCGGGGACAGGGGGAACAGATACGCAGTATTTT
NA,TRBJ1-3,TRBV6-2/TRBV6-3,NA,13,CASSGTTGNTIYF,TGTGCCAGCAGCGGGACTACTGGAAACACCATATATTTT
NA,TRBJ1-2,TRBV29-1,NA,13,CSVFGPLAYGYTF,TGCAGCGTCTTTGGACCGCTCGCTTATGGCTACACCTTC
NA,TRBJ1-1,TRBV5-4,NA,14,CASSLEGRNTEAFF,TGTGCCAGCAGCTTGGAGGGAAGGAACACTGAAGCTTTCTTT
TRBD1,TRBJ2-6,TRBV19,NA,22,CASSIDGGERDRGYSGANVLTF,TGTGCCAGTAGTATAGATGGTGGAGAGAGGGACAGGGGGTACTCTGGGGCCAACGTCCTGACTTTC
TRBD2,TRBJ2-7,TRBV19,NA,15,CASSIGGGRSYEQYF,TGTGCCAGTAGTATCGGGGGGGGACGTTCCTACGAGCAGTACTTC
NA,TRBJ1-1,TRBV10-3,NA,14,CAISEMGVNTEAFF,TGTGCCATCAGTGAGATGGGAGTGAACACTGAAGCTTTCTTT